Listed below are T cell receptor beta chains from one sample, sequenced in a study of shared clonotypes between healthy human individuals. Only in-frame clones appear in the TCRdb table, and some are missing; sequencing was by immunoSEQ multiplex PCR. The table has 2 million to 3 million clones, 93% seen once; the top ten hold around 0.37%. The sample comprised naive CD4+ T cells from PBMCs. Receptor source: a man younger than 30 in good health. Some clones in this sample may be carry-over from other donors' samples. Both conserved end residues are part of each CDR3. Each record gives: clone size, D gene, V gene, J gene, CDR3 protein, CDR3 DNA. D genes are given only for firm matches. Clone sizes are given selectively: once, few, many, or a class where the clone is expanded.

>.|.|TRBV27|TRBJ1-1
CASKDRGAANTEAFF
TGTGCCAGCAAAGATCGGGGGGCGGCTAACACTGAAGCTTTCTTT
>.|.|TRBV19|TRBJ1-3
CASRRGSGNTIYF
TGTGCCAGTAGAAGGGGCTCTGGAAACACCATATATTTT
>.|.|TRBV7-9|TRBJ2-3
CASRRGQPPSTDTQYF
TGTGCCAGCAGGAGGGGCCAGCCCCCTAGCACAGATACGCAGTATTTT
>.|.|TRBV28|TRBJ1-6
CATVGPGTPSDSPLHF
TGTGCCACGGTTGGGCCGGGGACTCCTTCTGATTCACCCCTCCACTTT
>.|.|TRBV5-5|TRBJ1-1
CASSLGVTTEAFF
TGTGCCAGCAGCTTGGGGGTGACCACTGAAGCTTTCTTT
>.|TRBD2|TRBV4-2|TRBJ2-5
CASSQELVLAGGFLETQYF
TGTGCCAGCAGCCAAGAACTTGTGCTAGCGGGAGGGTTTCTCGAGACCCAGTACTTC
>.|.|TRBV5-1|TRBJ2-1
CASSLVLGNEQFF
TGCGCCAGCAGCTTGGTCCTAGGAAATGAGCAGTTCTTC
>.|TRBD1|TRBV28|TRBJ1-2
CASSTHEGAFQVDGYTF
TGTGCCAGCAGTACCCACGAGGGGGCCTTTCAGGTCGATGGCTACACCTTC
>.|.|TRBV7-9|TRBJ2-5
CASSLGSETQYF
TGTGCCAGCAGCTTAGGAAGTGAGACCCAGTACTTC
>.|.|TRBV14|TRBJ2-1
CASSPLRSYSYNEQFF
TGTGCCAGCAGCCCCCTCCGGTCCTACTCCTACAATGAGCAGTTCTTC
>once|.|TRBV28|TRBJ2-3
CANRTTQYF
TGTGCCAACCGGACGACGCAGTATTTT
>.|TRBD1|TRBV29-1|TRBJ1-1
CSVATGHTEAFF
TGCAGCGTAGCGACAGGGCACACTGAAGCTTTCTTT
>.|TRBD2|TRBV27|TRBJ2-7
CASSLPVSGSGYEQYF
TGTGCCAGCAGTTTACCGGTAAGCGGGAGCGGGTACGAGCAGTACTTC
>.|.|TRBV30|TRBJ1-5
CAWSAGGNQPQHF
TGTGCCTGGAGTGCTGGGGGCAATCAGCCCCAGCATTTT
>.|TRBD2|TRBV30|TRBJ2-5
CAWSVGLAEETQYF
TGTGCCTGGAGTGTAGGACTAGCAGAAGAGACCCAGTACTTC
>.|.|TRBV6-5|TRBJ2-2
CASSYAGVGTGELFF
TGTGCCAGCAGTTATGCCGGGGTCGGCACCGGGGAGCTGTTTTTT
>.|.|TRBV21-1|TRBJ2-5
CASSKEETSGEETQYF
TGTGCCAGCAGCAAAGAGGAGACTAGCGGAGAAGAGACCCAGTACTTC
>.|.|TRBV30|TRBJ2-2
CAWSVMGSGELFF
TGTGCCTGGAGTGTAATGGGGTCCGGGGAGCTGTTTTTT
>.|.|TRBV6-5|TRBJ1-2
CASSLTGNYGYTF
TGTGCCAGCAGTCTCACAGGGAACTATGGCTACACCTTC
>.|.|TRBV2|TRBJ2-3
CASSGLGRGTDTQYF
TGTGCCAGCAGTGGGCTAGGAAGGGGCACAGATACGCAGTATTTT
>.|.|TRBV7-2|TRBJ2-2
CASSFRATYTGELFF
TGTGCCAGCAGCTTTAGGGCTACTTACACCGGGGAGCTGTTTTTT
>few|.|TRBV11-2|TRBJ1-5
CASSLGVHQPQHF
TGTGCCAGCAGCCTAGGTGTGCATCAGCCCCAGCATTTT